The T cell receptor (beta chain) described here comes from a study of Graves' ophthalmopathy and Graves' hyperthyroidism. V was cut by 0 bases and J by 1 base, with 11 bases left in between. The germline V gene encodes CDR1 SGHRS and CDR2 YFSETQ. This CDR3 is 15 amino acids long. The study amplified TCR beta CDR3 regions using RNA transcripts. RT-PCR in the first round used HTBI primers; a second-round multiplex PCR followed. Via MiXCR, TCRdb re-called the multiplex PCR reads, giving one row per CDR3 protein. The repertoire holds 200,000 to 300,000 distinct CDR3 sequences, with around 50% as singletons. The diagnostic workup employed clinical symptoms, serum thyroxine, TRAb, thyroid ultrasound and orbital computed tomography.

The rearrangement links TRBV5-1 to TRBJ2-7, with TRBD1 as a possible D gene (5 bases). Sequenced sample: peripheral blood. The clonotype was recovered from an adult man with Graves' ophthalmopathy. The CDR3 protein is CASSLEGYGSYEQYF. CDR3 in DNA: TGCGCCAGCAGCTTGGAGGGGTATGGGTCCTACGAGCAGTACTTC.